The entry below describes one T cell receptor beta chain. This sample is drawn from a study of lymphopenia after photon versus proton radiotherapy. The table came from immunoSEQ multiplex PCR; TCRdb's copy has only in-frame clones and leaves some out. The table has about 24,000 clones, about 85% seen once. The CDR3 totals 14 residues. V lost 5 bases to trimming and J lost 7 bases, with 17 bases between them. Germline V gene sequence: CDR1 SGHAT, CDR2 FQDESV (reference sequence). The receptor comes from a man in his sixties with pancreatic cancer. J is TRBJ1-2 and V is TRBV11-1, with D unresolved. The material was peripheral blood, obtained from a patient treated with photon-based radiotherapy. The CDR3 DNA follows: TGTGCCAGCAGCGGGGTCCCTGCTCTTGGTGGCTACACCTTC. Its translation is CASSGVPALGGYTF.